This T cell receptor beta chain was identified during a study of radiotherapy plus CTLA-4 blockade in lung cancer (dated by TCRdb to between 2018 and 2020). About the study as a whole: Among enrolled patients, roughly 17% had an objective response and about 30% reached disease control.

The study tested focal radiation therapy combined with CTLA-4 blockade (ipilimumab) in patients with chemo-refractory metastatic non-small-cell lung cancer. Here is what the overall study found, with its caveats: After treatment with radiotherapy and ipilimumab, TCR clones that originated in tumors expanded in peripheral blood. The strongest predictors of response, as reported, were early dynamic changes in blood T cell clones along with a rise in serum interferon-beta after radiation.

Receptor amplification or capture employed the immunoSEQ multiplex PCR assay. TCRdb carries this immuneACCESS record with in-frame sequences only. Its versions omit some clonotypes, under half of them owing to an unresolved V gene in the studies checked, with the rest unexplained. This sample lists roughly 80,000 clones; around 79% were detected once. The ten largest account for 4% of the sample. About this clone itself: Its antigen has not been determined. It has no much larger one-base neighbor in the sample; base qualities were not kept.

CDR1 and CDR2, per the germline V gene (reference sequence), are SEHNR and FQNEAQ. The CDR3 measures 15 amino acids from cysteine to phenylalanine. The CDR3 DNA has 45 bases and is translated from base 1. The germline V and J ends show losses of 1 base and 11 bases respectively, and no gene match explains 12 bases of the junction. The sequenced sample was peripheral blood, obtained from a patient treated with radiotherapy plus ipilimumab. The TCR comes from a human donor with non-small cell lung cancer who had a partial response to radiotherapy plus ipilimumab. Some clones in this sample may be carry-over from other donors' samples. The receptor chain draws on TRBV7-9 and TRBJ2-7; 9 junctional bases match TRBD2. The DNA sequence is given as TGTGCCAGCAGCTTAGGGGTTAATAGCGGGAGTCGTAAGTACTTC. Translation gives CASSLGVNSGSRKYF.